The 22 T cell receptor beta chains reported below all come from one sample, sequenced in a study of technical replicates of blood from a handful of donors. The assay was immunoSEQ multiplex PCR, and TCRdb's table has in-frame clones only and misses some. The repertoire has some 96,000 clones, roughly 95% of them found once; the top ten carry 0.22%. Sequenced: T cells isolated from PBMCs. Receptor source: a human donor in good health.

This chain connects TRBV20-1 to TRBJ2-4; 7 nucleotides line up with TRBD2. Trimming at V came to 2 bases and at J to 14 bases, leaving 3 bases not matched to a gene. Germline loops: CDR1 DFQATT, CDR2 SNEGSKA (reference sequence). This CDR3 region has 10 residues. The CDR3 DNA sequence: TGCAGTGCTAGATGGGCGGGGGAGTACTTC. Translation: CSARWAGEYF.

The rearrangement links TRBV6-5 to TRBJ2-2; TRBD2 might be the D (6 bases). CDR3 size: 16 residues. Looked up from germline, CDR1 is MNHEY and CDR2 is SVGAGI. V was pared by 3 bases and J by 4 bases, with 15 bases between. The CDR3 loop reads CASSYTPGLSTGELFF. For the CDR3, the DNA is TGTGCCAGCAGTTATACGCCCGGACTATCCACCGGGGAGCTGTTTTTT.

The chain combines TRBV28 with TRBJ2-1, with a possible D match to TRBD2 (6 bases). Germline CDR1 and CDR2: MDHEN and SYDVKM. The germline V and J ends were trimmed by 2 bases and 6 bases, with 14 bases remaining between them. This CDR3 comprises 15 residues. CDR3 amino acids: CASSLGSGSLNEQFF. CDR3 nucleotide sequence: TGTGCCAGCAGTTTAGGTAGCGGAAGCCTCAATGAGCAGTTCTTC.

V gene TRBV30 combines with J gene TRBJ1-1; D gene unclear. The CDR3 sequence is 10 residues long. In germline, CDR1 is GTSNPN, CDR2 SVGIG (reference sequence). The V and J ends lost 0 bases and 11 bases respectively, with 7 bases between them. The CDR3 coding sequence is TGTGCCTGGAGTGTACCGGTCGCTTTCTTT. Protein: CAWSVPVAFF.

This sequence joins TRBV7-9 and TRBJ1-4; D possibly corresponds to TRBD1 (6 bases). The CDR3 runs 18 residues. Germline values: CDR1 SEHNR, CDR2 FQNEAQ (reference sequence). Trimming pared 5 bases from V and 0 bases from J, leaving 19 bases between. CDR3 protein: CASSRRRSGGPTNEKLFF. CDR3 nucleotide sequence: TGTGCCAGCAGCCGAAGGAGGAGCGGGGGCCCAACTAATGAAAAACTGTTTTTT.

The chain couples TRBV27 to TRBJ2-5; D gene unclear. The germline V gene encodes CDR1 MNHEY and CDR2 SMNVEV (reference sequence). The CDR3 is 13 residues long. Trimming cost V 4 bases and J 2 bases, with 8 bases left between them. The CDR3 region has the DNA TGTGCCAGCAGTTGGCTCCCTCAAGAGACCCAGTACTTC. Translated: CASSWLPQETQYF.

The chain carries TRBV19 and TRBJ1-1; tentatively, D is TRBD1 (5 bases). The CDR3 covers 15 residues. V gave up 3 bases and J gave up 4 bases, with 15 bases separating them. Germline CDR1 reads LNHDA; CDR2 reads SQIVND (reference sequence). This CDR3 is CASSIGGGSGTEAFF. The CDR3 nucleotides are TGTGCCAGTAGTATTGGGGGGGGGAGTGGCACTGAAGCTTTCTTT.

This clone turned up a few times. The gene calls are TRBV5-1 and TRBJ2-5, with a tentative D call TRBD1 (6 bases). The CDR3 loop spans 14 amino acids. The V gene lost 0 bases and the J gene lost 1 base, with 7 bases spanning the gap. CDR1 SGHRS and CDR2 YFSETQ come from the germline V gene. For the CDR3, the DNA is TGCGCCAGCAGCTTGGACAGGGCCCAAGAGACCCAGTACTTC. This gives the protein CASSLDRAQETQYF.

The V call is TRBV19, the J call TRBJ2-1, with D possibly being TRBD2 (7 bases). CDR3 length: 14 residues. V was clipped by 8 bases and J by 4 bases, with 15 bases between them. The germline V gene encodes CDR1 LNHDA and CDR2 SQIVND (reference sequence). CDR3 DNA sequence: TGTGCCAGTGGGAGGGGGGAGTCATACAATGAGCAGTTCTTC. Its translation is CASGRGESYNEQFF.

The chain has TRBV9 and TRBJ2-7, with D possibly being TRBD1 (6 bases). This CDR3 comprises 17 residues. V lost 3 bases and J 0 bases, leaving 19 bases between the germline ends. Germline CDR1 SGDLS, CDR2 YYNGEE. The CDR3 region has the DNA TGTGCCAGCAGCGCCAGCTCGACAGGTCCCGACTCCTACGAGCAGTACTTC. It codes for CASSASSTGPDSYEQYF.

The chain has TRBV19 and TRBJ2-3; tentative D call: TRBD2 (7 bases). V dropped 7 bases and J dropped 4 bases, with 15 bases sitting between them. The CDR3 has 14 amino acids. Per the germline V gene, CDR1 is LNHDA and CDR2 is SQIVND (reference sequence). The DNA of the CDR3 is TGTGCCAGTACCATTGGGGGGGGCGCAGATACGCAGTATTTT. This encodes CASTIGGGADTQYF.

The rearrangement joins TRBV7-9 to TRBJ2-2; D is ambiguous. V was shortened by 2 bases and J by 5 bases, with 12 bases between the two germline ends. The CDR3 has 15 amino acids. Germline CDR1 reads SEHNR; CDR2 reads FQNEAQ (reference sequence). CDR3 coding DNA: TGTGCCAGCAGCTTAAGTGGTGGAGCAACCGGGGAGCTGTTTTTT. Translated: CASSLSGGATGELFF.

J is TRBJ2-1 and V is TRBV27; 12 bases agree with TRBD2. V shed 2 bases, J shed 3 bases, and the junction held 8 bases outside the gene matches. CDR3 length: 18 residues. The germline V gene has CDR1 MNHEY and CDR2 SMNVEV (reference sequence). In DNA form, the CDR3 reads TGTGCCAGCAGTTTAGAATCCCTGACTAGCGGGGGCTACAATGAGCAGTTCTTC. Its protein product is CASSLESLTSGGYNEQFF.

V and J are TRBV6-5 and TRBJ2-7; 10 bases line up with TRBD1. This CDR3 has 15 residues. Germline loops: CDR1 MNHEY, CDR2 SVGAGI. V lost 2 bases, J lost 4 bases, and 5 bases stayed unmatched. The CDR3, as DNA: TGTGCCAGCAGTTACCAGGGACAGGGGCAGTACGAGCAGTACTTC. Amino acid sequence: CASSYQGQGQYEQYF.

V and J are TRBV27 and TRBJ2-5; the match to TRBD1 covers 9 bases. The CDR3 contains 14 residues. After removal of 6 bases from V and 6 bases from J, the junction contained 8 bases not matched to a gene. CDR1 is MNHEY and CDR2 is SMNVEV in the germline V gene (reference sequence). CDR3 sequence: CASRRDRVRQTQYF. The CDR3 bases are TGTGCCAGCAGAAGGGACAGGGTAAGACAGACCCAGTACTTC.

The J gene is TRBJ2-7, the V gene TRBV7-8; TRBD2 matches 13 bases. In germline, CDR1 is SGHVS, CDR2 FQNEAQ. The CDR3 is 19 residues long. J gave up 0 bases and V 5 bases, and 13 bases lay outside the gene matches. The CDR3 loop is CASSLGLAGVGGSSYEQYF. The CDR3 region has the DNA TGTGCCAGCAGCCTCGGACTAGCGGGAGTAGGGGGAAGCTCCTACGAGCAGTACTTC.

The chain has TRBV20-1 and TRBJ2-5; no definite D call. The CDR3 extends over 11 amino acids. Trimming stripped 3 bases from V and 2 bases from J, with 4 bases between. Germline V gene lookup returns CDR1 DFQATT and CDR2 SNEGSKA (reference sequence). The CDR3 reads CSASRQETQYF. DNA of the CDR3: TGCAGTGCTAGCAGGCAAGAGACCCAGTACTTC.

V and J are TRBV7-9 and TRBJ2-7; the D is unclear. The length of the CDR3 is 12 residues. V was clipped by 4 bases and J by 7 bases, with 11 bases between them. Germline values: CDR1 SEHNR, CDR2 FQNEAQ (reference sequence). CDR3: CASSSFIGEQYF. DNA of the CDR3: TGTGCCAGCAGCTCCTTCATCGGGGAGCAGTACTTC.

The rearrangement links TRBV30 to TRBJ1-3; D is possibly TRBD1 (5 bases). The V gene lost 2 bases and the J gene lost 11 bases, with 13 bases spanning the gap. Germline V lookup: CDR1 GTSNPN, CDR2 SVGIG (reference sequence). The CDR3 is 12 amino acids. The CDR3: CAWSPAGRPIYF. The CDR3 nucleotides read TGTGCCTGGAGTCCGGCAGGGCGCCCCATATATTTT.

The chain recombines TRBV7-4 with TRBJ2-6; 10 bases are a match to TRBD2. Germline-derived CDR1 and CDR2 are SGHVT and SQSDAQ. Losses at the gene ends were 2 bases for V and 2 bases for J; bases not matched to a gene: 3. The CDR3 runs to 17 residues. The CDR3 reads CASSLPLAGAGANVLTF. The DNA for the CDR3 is TGTGCCAGCAGCTTACCTCTAGCGGGAGCTGGGGCCAACGTCCTGACTTTC. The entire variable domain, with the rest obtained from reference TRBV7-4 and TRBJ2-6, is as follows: GAGVSQSPRYKVAKRGRDVALRCDSISGHVTLYWYRQTLGQGSEVLTYSQSDAQRDKSGRPSGRFSAERPERSVSTLKIQRTEQGDSAVYLCASSLPLAGAGANVLTFGAGSRLTVL.

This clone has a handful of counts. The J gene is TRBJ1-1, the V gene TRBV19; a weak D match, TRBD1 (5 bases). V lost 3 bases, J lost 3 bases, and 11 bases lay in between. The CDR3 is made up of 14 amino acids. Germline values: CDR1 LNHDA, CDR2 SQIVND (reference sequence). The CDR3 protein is CASSILGEDTEAFF. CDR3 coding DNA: TGTGCCAGTAGTATTCTGGGGGAGGACACTGAAGCTTTCTTT.

The CDR3 nucleotides are TGTGCCAGTAGTATACTGGGGACAAGTTTATCCAGTGTGAACACTGAAGCTTTCTTT. Translation gives CASSILGTSLSSVNTEAFF. This rearrangement joins TRBV19 to TRBJ1-1, with D maybe TRBD1 (6 bases). CDR1 and CDR2 (germline): LNHDA, SQIVND (reference sequence). V was clipped by 2 bases and J by 0 bases, with 22 bases between them. The CDR3 runs to 19 residues.